This T cell receptor (beta chain) appears in the sequencing data of a study of T cell responses to AZD1222 COVID-19 vaccine. Study results and limitations: White British ancestry dominated among donors, who included more females, and clonal diversity was possibly underestimated. Nearly half of the spike-specific TCRs reportedly recognize variant regions that carry no mutations.

This table comes from immunoSEQ multiplex PCR, and its TCRdb copy is limited to in-frame clones, with some not included. Of fewer than 150,000 clones listed, about 89% are singletons. Doses given second, at about 4 or about 12 weeks, were pooled. After removal of 2 bases from V and 3 bases from J, the junction contained 6 bases not matched to a gene. The CDR3 spans 16 residues. CDR1 and CDR2 (germline): SGHRS, YFSETQ. Concerning this clone: What it binds is unknown.

The sample here was peripheral blood, taken 28 days after the second AZD1222 dose. The receptor was derived from an adult who received the AZD1222 COVID-19 vaccine. This chain links TRBV5-1 with TRBJ1-5; the match to TRBD1 covers 9 bases. As DNA, the CDR3 is TGCGCCAGCAGCTTAGACGGGACAGGGTACAATCAGCCCCAGCATTTT. It codes for CASSLDGTGYNQPQHF.